This TCR beta chain was sequenced during a study of blood T cells in healthy people across ages. V lost 3 bases to trimming and J lost 4 bases; unmatched junction nucleotides: 23. CDR1 DFQATT and CDR2 SNEGSKA come from the germline V gene (reference sequence). CDR3 length: 20 amino acids. Findings and limits, study-wide: Both higher diversity and more naive CD4+ cells marked long-lived donors when set against aged donors. Shifts in expanded clonotypes may have been confounded by donor CMV status, which was unknown.

It was about 9.4 milliliters of peripheral blood that were drawn from each donor. Samples each had at least 6 micrograms of total RNA extracted. It was with a sample-barcoded 5' primer and a J-beta primer mix that a second PCR of roughly 6 to 12 cycles was run. TCRdb ran MiXCR on the 5' RACE reads and lists one entry per CDR3 protein. The data hold fewer than 700,000 distinct CDR3 sequences, with around half observed a single time. A word on this clonotype: The target antigen is unknown.

The chain recombines TRBV20-1 with TRBJ1-2; 10 bases agree with TRBD1. The TCR was taken from an elderly man in good health. Material: blood. The CDR3 region is CSARVVLPRDRGFGAYGYTF. CDR3 nucleotide sequence: TGCAGTGCTAGGGTAGTCTTACCCCGGGACAGGGGTTTTGGGGCCTATGGCTACACCTTC.